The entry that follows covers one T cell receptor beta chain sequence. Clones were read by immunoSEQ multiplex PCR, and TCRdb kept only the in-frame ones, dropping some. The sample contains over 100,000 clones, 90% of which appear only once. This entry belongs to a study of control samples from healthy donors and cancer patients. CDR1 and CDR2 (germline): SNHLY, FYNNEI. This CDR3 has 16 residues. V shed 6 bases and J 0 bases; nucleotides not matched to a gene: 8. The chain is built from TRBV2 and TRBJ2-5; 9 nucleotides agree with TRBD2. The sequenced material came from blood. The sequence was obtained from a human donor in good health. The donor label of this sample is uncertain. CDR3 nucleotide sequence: TGTGCCAGCAGAGATAGCGGGGGCCCGTACCAAGAGACCCAGTACTTC. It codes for CASRDSGGPYQETQYF. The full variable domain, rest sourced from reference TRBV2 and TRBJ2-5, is EPEVTQTPSHQVTQMGQEVILRCVPISNHLYFYWYRQILGQKVEFLVSFYNNEISEKSEIFDDQFSVERPDGSNFTLKIRSTKLEDSAMYFCASRDSGGPYQETQYFGPGTRLLVL.